Listed below are T cell receptor beta chains from one sample, sequenced in a study of graft-versus-host responses after intestinal transplantation. Clones were read by immunoSEQ multiplex PCR, and TCRdb kept only the in-frame ones, dropping some. The sample has approximately 11,000 clones, just over 90% seen once. The source was PBMCs, collected 105 days after intestinal transplantation. All receptors come from a human patient who received an intestinal transplant, so some T cells may come from the graft donor. Both conserved end residues are part of each CDR3. Fields, in order: CDR3 protein, CDR3 DNA, clone size, J gene, V gene, D gene. D genes are given only for firm matches. Some rows have no size entry. The others give once, few or many, or a class for an expanded clone.

CASSFSRNSPLHF TGTGCCAGCAGCTTTTCCCGTAATTCACCCCTCCACTTT - TRBJ1-6 TRBV5-5 -
CASSSWSQGYYGYTF TGTGCCAGCAGCTCCTGGAGCCAGGGATACTATGGCTACACCTTC - TRBJ1-2 TRBV5-4 -
CASSQGYPGSPNYGYTF TGTGCCAGCAGCCAAGGTTATCCGGGCAGTCCGAACTATGGCTACACCTTC - TRBJ1-2 TRBV4-2 -
CASRLRQGDYNEQFF TGTGCCAGCAGACTTCGACAGGGGGATTACAATGAGCAGTTCTTC - TRBJ2-1 TRBV7-2 TRBD1
CASSFWRVSYGYTF TGTGCCAGCAGCTTCTGGAGGGTATCCTATGGCTACACCTTC - TRBJ1-2 TRBV11-2 -
CASSPLGSLTSGSGDTQYF TGTGCCAGCTCACCTCTCGGGTCCCTAACTAGCGGGAGCGGAGATACGCAGTATTTT once TRBJ2-3 TRBV18 TRBD2
CASSPPGLAGWETQYF TGTGCCAGCAGCCCCCCGGGACTAGCGGGTTGGGAGACCCAGTACTTC - TRBJ2-5 TRBV7-2 TRBD2
CASSSITRADEQFF TGCGCCAGCAGCTCAATTACCCGGGCCGATGAGCAGTTCTTC once TRBJ2-1 TRBV5-1 -
CASSLRGPGGQYF TGTGCCAGCAGCTTACGAGGGCCCGGTGGTCAGTATTTT - TRBJ2-3 TRBV7-3 -
CASSALLSGANVLTF TGTGCCAGCAGCGCCCTACTCTCTGGGGCCAACGTCCTGACTTTC - TRBJ2-6 TRBV9 -
CASSFQTREKLFF TGTGCCAGCAGCTTCCAAACCCGTGAAAAACTGTTTTTT - TRBJ1-4 TRBV7-2 -
CASSPSPRQGASGNTIYF TGTGCCAGCAGCCCCTCCCCAAGACAGGGGGCATCTGGAAACACCATATATTTT - TRBJ1-3 TRBV21-1 -
CASSQEGSASYNSPLHF TGCGCCAGCAGCCAAGAGGGGAGCGCGTCCTATAATTCACCCCTCCACTTT - TRBJ1-6 TRBV4-1 -
CASSGTSGGAYEQFF TGCGCCAGCAGCGGAACTAGCGGGGGGGCCTATGAGCAGTTCTTC - TRBJ2-1 TRBV5-1 TRBD2
CASSTTGSGNTIYF TGTGCCAGCAGCACCACAGGGTCCGGAAACACCATATATTTT - TRBJ1-3 TRBV6-5 -
CASRGGTASQPQHF TGTGCCAGCAGGGGAGGGACAGCAAGTCAGCCCCAGCATTTT - TRBJ1-5 TRBV2 TRBD1
CAVVGAFYNSPLHF TGTGCCGTTGTGGGTGCCTTCTATAATTCACCCCTCCACTTT once TRBJ1-6 TRBV2 -
CASTTAGGKMYNEQFF TGTGCCAGCACCACAGCAGGGGGCAAAATGTACAATGAGCAGTTCTTC - TRBJ2-1 TRBV2 TRBD1
CASSLVGGTNTIYF TGTGCCAGCAGCTTAGTCGGGGGAACTAACACCATATATTTT - TRBJ1-3 TRBV13 -
CASSPLPGSNQPQHF TGTGCCAGTAGTCCGCTCCCGGGAAGCAATCAGCCCCAGCATTTT - TRBJ1-5 TRBV19 -
CASSPSTTDRETQYF TGTGCCAGCTCACCATCCACTACTGATAGGGAGACCCAGTACTTC once TRBJ2-5 TRBV18 -
CASSVVASGGGNEQFF TGTGCCAGCAGCGTAGTAGCGAGCGGGGGGGGCAATGAGCAGTTCTTC - TRBJ2-1 TRBV9 TRBD2
CASRRTFPYEQYF TGTGCCAGCAGGAGGACTTTTCCCTACGAGCAGTACTTC - TRBJ2-7 TRBV11-2 -